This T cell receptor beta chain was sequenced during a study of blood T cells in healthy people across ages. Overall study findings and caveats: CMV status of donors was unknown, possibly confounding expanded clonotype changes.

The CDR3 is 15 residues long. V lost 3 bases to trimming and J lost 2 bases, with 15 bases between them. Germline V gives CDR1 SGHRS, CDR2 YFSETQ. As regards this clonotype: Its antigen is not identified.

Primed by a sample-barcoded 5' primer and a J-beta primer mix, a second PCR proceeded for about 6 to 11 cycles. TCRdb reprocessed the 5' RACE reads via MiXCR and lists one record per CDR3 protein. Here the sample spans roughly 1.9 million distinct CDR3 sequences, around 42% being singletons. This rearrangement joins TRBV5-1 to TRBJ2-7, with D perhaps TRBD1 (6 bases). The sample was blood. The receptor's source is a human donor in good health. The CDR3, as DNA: TGCGCCAGCAGCTCCCTACAGGGTTCGACCTACGAGCAGTACTTC. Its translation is CASSSLQGSTYEQYF.